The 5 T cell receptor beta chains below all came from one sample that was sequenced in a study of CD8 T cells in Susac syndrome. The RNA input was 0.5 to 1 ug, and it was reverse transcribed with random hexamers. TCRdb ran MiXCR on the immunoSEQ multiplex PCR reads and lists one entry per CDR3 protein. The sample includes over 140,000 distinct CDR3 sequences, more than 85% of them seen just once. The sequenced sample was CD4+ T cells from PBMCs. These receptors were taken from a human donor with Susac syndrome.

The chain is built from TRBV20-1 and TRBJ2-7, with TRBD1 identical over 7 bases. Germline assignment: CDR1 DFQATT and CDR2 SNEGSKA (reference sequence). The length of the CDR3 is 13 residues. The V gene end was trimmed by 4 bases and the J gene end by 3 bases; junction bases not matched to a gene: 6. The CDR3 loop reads CSATRDSYYEQYF. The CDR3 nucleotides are TGCAGTGCTACCCGGGACAGTTACTACGAGCAGTACTTC.

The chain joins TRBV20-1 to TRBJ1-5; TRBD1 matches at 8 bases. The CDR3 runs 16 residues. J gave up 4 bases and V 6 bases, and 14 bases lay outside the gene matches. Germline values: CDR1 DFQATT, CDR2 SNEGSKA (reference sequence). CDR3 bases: TGCAGTGCCCCTTTAACAGGCAGGGGGCCAAATCAGCCCCAGCATTTT. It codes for CSAPLTGRGPNQPQHF.

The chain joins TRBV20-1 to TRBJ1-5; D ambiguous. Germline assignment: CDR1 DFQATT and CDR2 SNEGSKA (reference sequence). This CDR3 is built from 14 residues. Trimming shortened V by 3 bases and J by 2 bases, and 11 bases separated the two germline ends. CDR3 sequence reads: CSARSNSGNQPQHF. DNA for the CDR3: TGCAGTGCTAGGTCAAATTCAGGCAATCAGCCCCAGCATTTT.

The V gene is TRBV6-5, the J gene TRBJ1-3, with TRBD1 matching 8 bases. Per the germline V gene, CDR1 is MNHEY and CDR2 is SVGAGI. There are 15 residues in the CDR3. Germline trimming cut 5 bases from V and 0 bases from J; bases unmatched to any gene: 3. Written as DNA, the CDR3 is TGTGCCAGCAGTCCTACAGGGGGCTCTGGAAACACCATATATTTT. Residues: CASSPTGGSGNTIYF.

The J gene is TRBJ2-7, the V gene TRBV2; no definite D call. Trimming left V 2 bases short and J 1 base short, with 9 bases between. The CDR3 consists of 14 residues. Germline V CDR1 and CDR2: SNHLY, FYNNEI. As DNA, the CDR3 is TGTGCCAGCAGTGAAATGGGTTCGTCCTACGAGCAGTACTTC. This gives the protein CASSEMGSSYEQYF.